Detailed here is one TCR beta chain. This specimen belongs to a study of technical replicates of blood from four donors. This CDR3 is built from 15 residues. Germline V gene sequence: CDR1 MGHDK, CDR2 SYGVNS. J gave up 4 bases and V 5 bases, and 8 bases lay outside the gene matches. Method: immunoSEQ multiplex PCR; TCRdb's copy keeps in-frame clones and lacks some. The sample has under 85,000 clones, around 97% seen once. This rearrangement joins TRBV25-1 to TRBJ2-5; 9 positions match TRBD1. The clonotype comes from a human donor in good health. The sequenced sample consisted of T cells isolated from PBMCs. The chain's CDR3 is CASSPGQGWSETQYF. The DNA for the CDR3 is TGTGCCAGCAGTCCGGGACAGGGATGGTCAGAGACCCAGTACTTC.